A single sample is the source of the 23 T cell receptor beta chains below, sequenced in a study of blood T cell repertoires in COVID-19. Only in-frame clones appear in the TCRdb table, and some are missing; sequencing was by immunoSEQ multiplex PCR. The table has some 180,000 clones, more than 60% seen once. Sequenced material: peripheral blood. The receptors stem from a man aged 50 or older who had recovered from COVID-19.

The chain employs TRBV14 and TRBJ2-1, with a tentative D call TRBD1 (5 bases). Germline loops: CDR1 SGHDN, CDR2 FVKESK. The ends were cut back, 3 bases at V and 0 bases at J, with 15 bases in the middle. There are 17 residues in the CDR3. The CDR3: CASSHQGHMSSYNEQFF. CDR3 bases: TGTGCCAGCAGCCACCAAGGACACATGAGCTCCTACAATGAGCAGTTCTTC.

CDR3 loop: CASSIGPPSGSSYEQYF. The CDR3 DNA reads TGTGCCAGTAGTATTGGTCCCCCTAGCGGATCCTCCTACGAGCAGTACTTC. The chain employs TRBV19 and TRBJ2-7; 7 positions match TRBD2. The CDR3 sequence is 17 residues long. Germline CDR1 reads LNHDA; CDR2 reads SQIVND (reference sequence). Trimming cost V 3 bases and J 0 bases; bases outside gene matches: 11.

CDR3: CASSFTGGPSYEQYF. The CDR3 DNA is TGTGCCAGCAGCTTCACGGGAGGGCCGAGCTACGAGCAGTACTTC. The V gene is TRBV11-2, the J gene TRBJ2-7; 8 bases align to TRBD2. This CDR3 region has 15 residues. The junction had 7 bases not matched to a gene; V was cut back by 3 bases and J by 3 bases. The V gene's germline CDR1 is SGHAT and CDR2 FQNNGV.

V usage is TRBV19 and J usage is TRBJ2-3, with 7 bases identical to TRBD1. Looked up from germline, CDR1 is LNHDA and CDR2 is SQIVND (reference sequence). CDR3 size: 15 residues. The ends lost 5 bases at V and 1 base at J; junction bases unmatched: 6. In DNA, the CDR3 is TGTGCCAGTAGTCAAAATAGGGGGCGCACAGATACGCAGTATTTT. Residues: CASSQNRGRTDTQYF. The whole variable domain, remainder taken from reference TRBV19 and TRBJ2-3, is DGGITQSPKYLFRKEGQNVTLSCEQNLNHDAMYWYRQDPGQGLRLIYYSQIVNDFQKGDIAEGYSVSREKKESFPLTVTSAQKNPTAFYLCASSQNRGRTDTQYFGPGTRLTVL.

CDR3 residues: CASSLNPGLAGDPEQYF. For the CDR3, the DNA is TGTGCCAGCTCACTAAACCCGGGACTAGCGGGGGACCCCGAGCAGTACTTC. The rearrangement links TRBV18 to TRBJ2-7; 14 bases are shared with TRBD2. Germline V gene lookup returns CDR1 KGHSH and CDR2 LQKENI. The CDR3 extends over 17 amino acids. J was trimmed by 6 bases and V by 4 bases; bases with no gene match: 11.

The gene calls are TRBV27 and TRBJ1-5; 9 nucleotides match TRBD1. Germline V gives CDR1 MNHEY, CDR2 SMNVEV (reference sequence). This CDR3 contains 14 residues. V lost 5 bases to trimming and J lost 4 bases; unmatched junction nucleotides: 3. This chain's CDR3 is CASSRQGENQPQHF. In DNA, the CDR3 is TGTGCCAGCAGTCGACAGGGGGAGAATCAGCCCCAGCATTTT.

The chain employs TRBV6-4 and TRBJ2-2; 8 bases match TRBD1. V trimming: 6 bases; J trimming: 5 bases; junction bases outside the gene matches: 2. This CDR3 contains 13 residues. The germline CDR1 and CDR2 sequences are MRHNA and SNTAGT. The CDR3 DNA follows: TGTGCCAGCAGCGACAGGGGTACCGGGGAGCTGTTTTTT. As protein: CASSDRGTGELFF.

This chain connects TRBV5-4 to TRBJ1-2, with D possibly being TRBD1 (5 bases). Germline lookup yields CDR1 SGHNT and CDR2 YYREEE (reference sequence). Trimming took off 0 bases at V and 2 bases at J, with 5 bases between the two ends. The length of the CDR3 is 13 residues. This CDR3 reads CASSLAGNYGYTF. Written as DNA, the CDR3 is TGTGCCAGCAGCTTGGCAGGGAACTATGGCTACACCTTC.

The chain joins TRBV11-3 to TRBJ1-4, with D perhaps matching TRBD1 (5 bases). CDR1 SGHNT and CDR2 YENEEA come from the germline V gene. The CDR3 is made up of 13 amino acids. V lost 0 bases, J lost 10 bases, and 9 bases lay in between. Written as DNA, the CDR3 is TGTGCCAGCAGCTTAGACAGGGAAGGAAAACTGTTTTTT. Its translation is CASSLDREGKLFF.

The gene calls are TRBV15 and TRBJ1-4; no clear D. Trimming took off 2 bases at V and 8 bases at J, with 9 bases between the two ends. This CDR3 is 13 amino acids long. The germline V gene encodes CDR1 LNHNV and CDR2 YYDKDF (reference sequence). CDR3 bases: TGTGCCACCAGCAGATCCCCGGGGGAAAAACTGTTTTTT. It yields the protein CATSRSPGEKLFF.

This clone has only one observation. Written as DNA, the CDR3 is TGTGCCAGCCGACTAGCGGACGAGCAGTACTTC. Translation gives CASRLADEQYF. The V call is TRBV12-3 or TRBV12-4, the J call TRBJ2-7; 9 nucleotides line up with TRBD2. The V gene end was trimmed by 8 bases and the J gene end by 5 bases; junction bases not matched to a gene: 1. The CDR3 sequence is 11 residues long.

This clone was seen a single time. The CDR3 sequence: CASSLERVSYEQYF. The DNA for the CDR3 is TGCGCCAGCAGCTTGGAGCGAGTGAGCTACGAGCAGTACTTC. The gene calls are TRBV5-1 and TRBJ2-7; D call uncertain. Trimming removed 0 bases from V and 3 bases from J, with 10 bases in between. The CDR3 sequence is 14 residues long. Germline V CDR1 and CDR2: SGHRS, YFSETQ. The variable domain in full, with the rest retrieved from reference TRBV5-1 and TRBJ2-7, is KAGVTQTPRYLIKTRGQQVTLSCSPISGHRSVSWYQQTPGQGLQFLFEYFSETQRNKGNFPGRFSGRQFSNSRSEMNVSTLELGDSALYLCASSLERVSYEQYFGPGTRLTVT.

This chain uses TRBV6-2 or TRBV6-3 with TRBJ1-5; TRBD1 matches at 7 bases. V gave up 6 bases and J gave up 6 bases; unmatched junction bases: 11. Germline CDR1 and CDR2: MNHEY and SVGEGT. CDR3 size: 15 residues. CDR3 nucleotides: TGTGCCAGCAGCCACCGGGACAGCTCGGGTCAGCCCCAGCATTTT. It specifies CASSHRDSSGQPQHF.

This chain links TRBV6-1 with TRBJ1-1; no definite D call. This CDR3 is built from 14 residues. Germline-derived CDR1 and CDR2 are MNHNS and SASEGT. Trimming took off 3 bases at V and 5 bases at J, with 13 bases between the two ends. CDR3 sequence: CASSEDWMRTEAFF. In nucleotides, the CDR3 is TGTGCCAGCAGTGAGGACTGGATGAGAACTGAAGCTTTCTTT.

The rearrangement uses TRBV19 and TRBJ1-4; a weak D match, TRBD1 (6 bases). Trimming left V 3 bases short and J 6 bases short, with 14 bases between. Germline CDR1 and CDR2: LNHDA and SQIVND (reference sequence). The CDR3 covers 15 residues. The CDR3 sequence: CASSIHRERDEKLFF. The CDR3, as DNA: TGTGCCAGTAGTATCCACAGGGAAAGAGATGAAAAACTGTTTTTT.

This chain joins TRBV28 and TRBJ2-2; perhaps TRBD1 as D (5 bases). CDR1 and CDR2 (germline): MDHEN, SYDVKM. The CDR3 covers 15 residues. Trimming pared 7 bases from V and 5 bases from J, leaving 17 bases between. CDR3 nucleotide sequence: TGTGCCAGCACCCTATTTGGGGCGAGGACCGGGGAGCTGTTTTTT. This sequence encodes CASTLFGARTGELFF.

This clone was seen once. V usage is TRBV19 and J usage is TRBJ2-5; TRBD2 matches at 14 bases. V lost 11 bases, J lost 4 bases, and 9 bases stayed unmatched. The CDR3 extends over 15 amino acids. Germline V gives CDR1 LNHDA, CDR2 SQIVND (reference sequence). The DNA of the CDR3 is TGTGCCGCCGGGACTAGCGGGAGTGCTGCAGAGACCCAGTACTTC. It yields the protein CAAGTSGSAAETQYF. Full variable domain (remainder filled in from reference TRBV19 and TRBJ2-5): DGGITQSPKYLFRKEGQNVTLSCEQNLNHDAMYWYRQDPGQGLRLIYYSQIVNDFQKGDIAEGYSVSREKKESFPLTVTSAQKNPTAFYLCAAGTSGSAAETQYFGPGTRLLVL.

The chain has TRBV7-9 and TRBJ1-2; a possible D gene is TRBD1 (6 bases). The CDR3 length is 13 residues. Trimming cost V 0 bases and J 7 bases, with 9 bases left between them. CDR1 is SEHNR and CDR2 is FQNEAQ in the germline V gene (reference sequence). The CDR3 DNA reads as TGTGCCAGCAGCTTAGCACAGGGTGGTGGCTACACCTTC. It translates to CASSLAQGGGYTF. Full variable domain (remainder filled in from reference TRBV7-9 and TRBJ1-2): DTGVSQNPRHKITKRGQNVTFRCDPISEHNRLYWYRQTLGQGPEFLTYFQNEAQLEKSRLLSDRFSAERPKGSFSTLEIQRTEQGDSAMYLCASSLAQGGGYTFGSGTRLTVV.

Written as DNA, the CDR3 is TGTGCCAGCAGCCCTTCTAGAACAGATACGCAGTATTTT. It is translated as CASSPSRTDTQYF. The chain recombines TRBV12-3 or TRBV12-4 with TRBJ2-3, with D unclear. Deletions cut 6 bases from V and 3 bases from J, with 10 bases between. The CDR3 runs to 13 residues.

This clone was seen a few times. The V call is TRBV5-1, the J call TRBJ2-7; 7 positions match TRBD1. The CDR3 sequence is 14 residues long. Per germline, CDR1 SGHRS and CDR2 YFSETQ. Trimming took 0 bases from V and 4 from J; bases not matched to a gene: 4. CDR3 bases: TGCGCCAGCAGCTTGGGCACCAGGGGGTACGAGCAGTACTTC. Residues: CASSLGTRGYEQYF. Full variable domain (remainder filled in from reference TRBV5-1 and TRBJ2-7): KAGVTQTPRYLIKTRGQQVTLSCSPISGHRSVSWYQQTPGQGLQFLFEYFSETQRNKGNFPGRFSGRQFSNSRSEMNVSTLELGDSALYLCASSLGTRGYEQYFGPGTRLTVT.

The J gene is TRBJ2-3, the V gene TRBV27; 7 nucleotides agree with TRBD1. V trimming: 4 bases; J trimming: 4 bases; junction bases outside the gene matches: 5. The CDR3 is made up of 14 amino acids. The germline V gene has CDR1 MNHEY and CDR2 SMNVEV (reference sequence). This CDR3 is CASSSKGAADTQYF. The CDR3 DNA sequence: TGTGCCAGCAGTTCTAAGGGGGCGGCAGATACGCAGTATTTT.

This clone has only one observation. The V and J genes are TRBV5-1 and TRBJ2-5; TRBD2 matches 8 bases. In germline, CDR1 is SGHRS, CDR2 YFSETQ. V lost 3 bases and J lost 4; bases outside the gene matches: 2. The CDR3 spans 13 residues. This CDR3 reads CASSSAGGETQYF. In DNA form, the CDR3 reads TGCGCCAGCAGCTCCGCGGGGGGAGAGACCCAGTACTTC. Full variable domain (remainder filled in from reference TRBV5-1 and TRBJ2-5): KAGVTQTPRYLIKTRGQQVTLSCSPISGHRSVSWYQQTPGQGLQFLFEYFSETQRNKGNFPGRFSGRQFSNSRSEMNVSTLELGDSALYLCASSSAGGETQYFGPGTRLLVL.

This clone was seen a single time. The V gene is TRBV7-2, the J gene TRBJ2-2, with 13 bases that match TRBD2. The length of the CDR3 is 17 residues. V lost 5 bases, J lost 2 bases, and 5 bases stayed unmatched. CDR1 is SGHTA, CDR2 FQGNSA, per germline. The CDR3 is CASSPAGLAGNTGELFF. The CDR3 region has the DNA TGTGCCAGCAGCCCCGCGGGACTAGCGGGAAACACCGGGGAGCTGTTTTTT. Looking up the rest from reference TRBV7-2 and TRBJ2-2 gives the full variable domain: GAGVSQSPSNKVTEKGKDVELRCDPISGHTALYWYRQSLGQGLEFLIYFQGNSAPDKSGLPSDRFSAERTGGSVSTLTIQRTQQEDSAVYLCASSPAGLAGNTGELFFGEGSRLTVL.